These 9 T cell receptor beta chains came from one sample sequenced in a study of naive and memory T cell subsets. The treatment was: skin biopsy from PPD injection site in Mantoux-positive individual. The library had UMIs added by 3' ligation of an oligonucleotide to TCR cDNA. Four PCR rounds used nested alpha and beta constant region primers plus the SP2 primer. TCRdb reprocessed the UMI-ligation and nested PCR reads via MiXCR and lists one record per CDR3 protein. This sample has tens of thousands of distinct CDR3 sequences, with about 6.2% found just once. The sequencing used skin, collected from a tuberculin skin test site. Receptors were obtained from an adult in good health.

This clonotype was observed many times. This chain joins TRBV12-3 or TRBV12-4 and TRBJ2-2; possible D gene TRBD2, 5 bases. The ends were cut back, 2 bases at V and 6 bases at J, with 7 bases in the middle. The CDR3 runs 13 residues. CDR3 loop: CASSLLLAGELFF. CDR3 nucleotide sequence: TGTGCCAGCAGTTTACTACTAGCCGGGGAGCTGTTTTTT.

This clonotype came up many times. The rearrangement uses TRBV5-5 and TRBJ2-7, with D maybe TRBD1 (6 bases). The CDR3 is 11 amino acids. Germline V lookup: CDR1 SGHKS, CDR2 YYEKEE (reference sequence). The ends were cut back, 4 bases at V and 7 bases at J, with 9 bases in the middle. The chain's CDR3 is CASSLGQEQYF. CDR3 sequence (DNA): TGTGCCAGCAGCCTTGGACAGGAGCAGTACTTC.

A remark on this clonotype: A much larger clone sits a single nucleotide away, making a read error possible. The chain employs TRBV20-1 and TRBJ1-1; tentatively, D is TRBD1 (5 bases). The germline CDR1 and CDR2 sequences are DFQATT and SNEGSKA (reference sequence). The length of the CDR3 is 15 residues. CDR3 in amino acids: CIAPRSDKLNTEAFF. In nucleotides, the CDR3 is TGCATTGCTCCCAGGTCGGACAAATTGAACACTGAAGCTTTCTTT.

This clonotype was counted ten times or more. The chain recombines TRBV2 with TRBJ2-7, with TRBD1 identical over 9 bases. Germline V CDR1 and CDR2: SNHLY, FYNNEI. V shed 6 bases, J shed 2 bases, and the junction held 14 bases outside the gene matches. There are 17 residues in the CDR3. CDR3 region: CASRISPRDRVPYEQYF. Written as DNA, the CDR3 is TGTGCCAGCAGGATAAGCCCCCGGGACAGGGTCCCCTACGAGCAGTACTTC. Full variable domain (outside the CDR3, taken from reference TRBV2 and TRBJ2-7): EPEVTQTPSHQVTQMGQEVILRCVPISNHLYFYWYRQILGQKVEFLVSFYNNEISEKSEIFDDQFSVERPDGSNFTLKIRSTKLEDSAMYFCASRISPRDRVPYEQYFGPGTRLTVT.

This clonotype was recorded at least ten times. The chain links TRBV10-3 to TRBJ2-7; 7 bases agree with TRBD1. The junction had 9 bases not matched to a gene; V was cut back by 3 bases and J by 7 bases. CDR1 ENHRY and CDR2 SYGVKD come from the germline V gene. The CDR3 runs to 14 residues. CDR3 amino acids: CAISDGTATGEQYF. CDR3 sequence (DNA): TGTGCCATCAGTGACGGGACAGCTACGGGGGAGCAGTACTTC.

This clonotype is medium-sized. V usage is TRBV12-3 or TRBV12-4 and J usage is TRBJ2-2; tentatively, D is TRBD1 or TRBD2 (5 bases each). V lost 7 bases, J lost 3 bases, and 15 bases lay in between. This CDR3 is built from 15 residues. Written as DNA, the CDR3 is TGTGCCAGCACCTACTGGGGGAGCCACACCGGGGAGCTGTTTTTT. Translation: CASTYWGSHTGELFF.

This clonotype has just a few counts. The junction shows a germline mismatch at one end, possibly a read error. This chain's CDR3 is CASSKEGGKNEKLFF. The DNA of the CDR3 is TGTGCCAGCAGCAAAGAGGGCGGAAAAAATGAAAAACTGTTTTTT. The rearrangement uses TRBV14 and TRBJ1-4; D remains unclear. CDR1 and CDR2 from the germline V gene are SGHDN and FVKESK. CDR3 length: 15 residues.

This clonotype was seen repeatedly, ten times or more. The chain uses TRBV29-1 and TRBJ1-1, with 11 nucleotides matching TRBD1. V trimming: 7 bases; J trimming: 5 bases; junction bases outside the gene matches: 6. Germline V gives CDR1 SQVTM, CDR2 ANQGSEA. The CDR3 length is 13 residues. CDR3 region: CSGWDRGKTEAFF. The CDR3 nucleotides read TGCAGCGGGTGGGACAGGGGGAAGACTGAAGCTTTCTTT.

In its sample, this clonotype is medium-sized. This chain joins TRBV5-1 and TRBJ2-1, with D perhaps matching TRBD2 (6 bases). Germline loops: CDR1 SGHRS, CDR2 YFSETQ. V lost 3 bases to trimming and J lost 10 bases, with 20 bases between them. The CDR3 has 15 residues. The chain's CDR3 is CASSWEDPLEGEQFF. The CDR3 DNA is TGCGCCAGCAGCTGGGAGGACCCCTTAGAGGGAGAGCAGTTCTTC.